The source of this T cell receptor (beta chain) is a study of blood T cell repertoires in COVID-19. For the study at large: The United States, Italy and Spain were the sources of the acute and convalescent COVID-19 samples. T cells, B-cell-depleted T cells, or PBMCs supplied cDNA or gDNA.

V lost 0 bases, J lost 0 bases, and 9 bases lay in between. Looked up from germline, CDR1 is MGHRA and CDR2 is YSYEKL. This CDR3 has 15 amino acids. Under the authors' procedure: Estimation of nucleated cell counts was performed using reference gene primer amplification. Data came from immunoSEQ multiplex PCR; TCRdb stores just in-frame clones and leaves some out. That table supplies the V and J calls and clone size; D and trimming were determined from the DNA. The data show under 150,000 clones, 90% seen once. The source material was peripheral blood. The TCR comes from a human donor with active COVID-19. The donor label of this sample is uncertain. The chain recombines TRBV4-1 with TRBJ2-7; TRBD2 might be the D (6 bases). The CDR3: CASSQEGGNSYEQYF. The CDR3 region has the DNA TGCGCCAGCAGCCAAGAAGGAGGGAACTCCTACGAGCAGTACTTC.